The source of this TCR beta chain is a study of siplizumab effects on memory and regulatory T cells. Using immunoSEQ multiplex PCR, the repertoire was profiled, and TCRdb retains in-frame clones only, with some absent. The sample gives around 87,000 clones, 70% to 90% of which show up once; around 14% is in the top ten. V was trimmed by 7 bases and J by 6 bases, leaving 21 bases between them. CDR1 LGHNA and CDR2 YNFKEQ come from the germline V gene. This CDR3 is 16 amino acids long. General study findings and limits: Among mappable alloreactive CD4+ clones, the Treg-derived fraction averaged roughly 70% with siplizumab versus under 30% in controls. Few alloreactive clones mapped to unstimulated subsets.

With respect to this clone: The antigen remains unidentified.

This sequence was found in a human donor in good health. The J gene is TRBJ2-2, the V gene TRBV4-2; D might be TRBD2 (7 bases). The sequenced sample consisted of CD4+ T cells sorted from blood. CDR3 sequence: CASTIESGGRAGELFF. In DNA form, the CDR3 reads TGTGCCAGCACCATTGAATCGGGGGGCCGGGCCGGGGAGCTGTTTTTT.